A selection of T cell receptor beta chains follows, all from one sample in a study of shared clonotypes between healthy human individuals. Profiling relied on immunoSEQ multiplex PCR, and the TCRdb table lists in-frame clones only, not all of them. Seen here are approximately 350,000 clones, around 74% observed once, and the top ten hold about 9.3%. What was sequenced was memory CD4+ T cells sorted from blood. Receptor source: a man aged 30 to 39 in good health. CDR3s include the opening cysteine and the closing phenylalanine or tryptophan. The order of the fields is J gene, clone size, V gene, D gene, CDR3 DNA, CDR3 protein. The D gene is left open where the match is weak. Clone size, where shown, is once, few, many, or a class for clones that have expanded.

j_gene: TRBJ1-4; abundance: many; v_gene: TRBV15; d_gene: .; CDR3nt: TGTGCCACCAGCAGGTCACCCCGGGGTGAAAAACTGTTTTTT; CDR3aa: CATSRSPRGEKLFF
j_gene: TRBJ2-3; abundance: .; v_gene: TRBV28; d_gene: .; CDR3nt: TGTGCCAGCAGTTACGCCCAGCGTTCAACAGATACGCAGTATTTT; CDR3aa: CASSYAQRSTDTQYF
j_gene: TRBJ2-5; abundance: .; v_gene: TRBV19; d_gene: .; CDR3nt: TGTGCCAGTAGCTGGGGCACTAGCAAAAACCTACAAGAGACCCAGTACTTC; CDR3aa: CASSWGTSKNLQETQYF
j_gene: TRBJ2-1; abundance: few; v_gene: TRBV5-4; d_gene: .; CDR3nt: TGTGCCAGCAGCTTGGAGACTACCAAACCTTACAATGAGCAGTTCTTC; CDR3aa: CASSLETTKPYNEQFF
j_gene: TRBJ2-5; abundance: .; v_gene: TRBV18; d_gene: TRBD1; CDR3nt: TGTGCCAGCTCACCCCAAAGGACAGGCCGCGAGACCCAGTACTTC; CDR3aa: CASSPQRTGRETQYF
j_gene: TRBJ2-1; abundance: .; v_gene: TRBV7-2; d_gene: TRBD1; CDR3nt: TGTGCCAGCAGCCCAGGGACAGCGAGGGATGAGCAGTTCTTC; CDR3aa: CASSPGTARDEQFF
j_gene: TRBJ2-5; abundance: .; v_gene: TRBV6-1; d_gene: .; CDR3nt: TGTGCCAGCAGTGAAACCCCGGGGTGGTCAAGGGGGGAGACCCAGTACTTC; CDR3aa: CASSETPGWSRGETQYF
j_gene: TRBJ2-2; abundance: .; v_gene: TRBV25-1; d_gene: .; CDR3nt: TGTGCCAGCAGTGAACCGGCGACCGGGGAGCTGTTTTTT; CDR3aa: CASSEPATGELFF
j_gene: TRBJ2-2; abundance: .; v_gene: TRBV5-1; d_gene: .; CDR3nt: TGCGCCAGCAGGGAGAGCACCGGGGAGCTGTTTTTT; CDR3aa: CASRESTGELFF
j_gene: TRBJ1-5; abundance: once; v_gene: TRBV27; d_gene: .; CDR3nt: TGTGCCAGCAGTTTATCGATAATAGGAAATCAGCCCCAGCATTTT; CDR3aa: CASSLSIIGNQPQHF
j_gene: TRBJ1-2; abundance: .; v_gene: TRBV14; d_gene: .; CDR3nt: TGTGCCAGCAGCCACGGGGCGTTGGGCTACACCTTC; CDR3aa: CASSHGALGYTF
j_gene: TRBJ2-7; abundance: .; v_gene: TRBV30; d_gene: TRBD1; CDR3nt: TGTGCCTGGAGTAAGGGGGCCCTAGAGGGCGAGCAGTACTTC; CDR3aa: CAWSKGALEGEQYF
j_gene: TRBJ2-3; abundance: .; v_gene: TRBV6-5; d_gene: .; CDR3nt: TGTGCCAGCACTCCGCAGGGGAGCACAGATACGCAGTATTTT; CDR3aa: CASTPQGSTDTQYF
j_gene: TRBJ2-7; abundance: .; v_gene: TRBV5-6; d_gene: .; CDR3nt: TGTGCCAGCAGCTTCCTAGCAGTTGGGGCCTACGAGCAGTACTTC; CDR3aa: CASSFLAVGAYEQYF
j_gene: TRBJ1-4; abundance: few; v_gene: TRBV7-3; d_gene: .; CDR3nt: TGTGCCAGCAGCCCGTCAGGGGCACAGGGAGAAAAACTGTTTTTT; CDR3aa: CASSPSGAQGEKLFF
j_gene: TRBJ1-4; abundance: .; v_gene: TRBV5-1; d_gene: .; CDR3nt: TGCGCCAGCAGCTCATCCGTCGGAAATGAAAAACTGTTTTTT; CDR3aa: CASSSSVGNEKLFF
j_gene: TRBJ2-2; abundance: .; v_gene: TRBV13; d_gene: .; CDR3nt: TGTGCCAGCAGCCCCGGGGCCCAAGGACCCGGGGAGCTGTTTTTT; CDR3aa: CASSPGAQGPGELFF
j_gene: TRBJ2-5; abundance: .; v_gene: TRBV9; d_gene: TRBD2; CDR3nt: TGTGCCAGCAGCGATGGGACTAGCGGGCGAGAGACCCAGTACTTC; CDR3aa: CASSDGTSGRETQYF